These 21 T cell receptor beta chains share one sample of origin, sequenced in a study of T cell responses to AZD1222 COVID-19 vaccine. Clones were sequenced by immunoSEQ multiplex PCR, and TCRdb holds only the in-frame ones, with some missing. The table lists 75,000 to 95,000 clones, about nine tenths of them singletons, with around 2.8% in the top ten. Material: peripheral blood, obtained on day 0 of MenACWY control vaccination. Source of these receptors: an adult in good health.

The sample holds one count of this clone. The gene calls are TRBV29-1 and TRBJ2-7; TRBD1 agrees at 9 bases. Per germline, CDR1 SQVTM and CDR2 ANQGSEA. The CDR3 has 14 residues. The trim removed 1 base at V and 6 bases at J, leaving 7 bases unmatched. The CDR3 DNA reads TGCAGCGTTGAAGCCGGGACAGGGAGGCTCGAGCAGTACTTC. This encodes CSVEAGTGRLEQYF.

The chain links TRBV4-2 to TRBJ2-7; D unclear. Germline V gives CDR1 LGHNA, CDR2 YNFKEQ. The CDR3 totals 13 residues. Trimming shortened V by 0 bases and J by 3 bases, and 6 bases separated the two germline ends. In DNA form, the CDR3 reads TGTGCCAGCAGCCAAGACCCCGTCTACGAGCAGTACTTC. It is translated as CASSQDPVYEQYF.

The chain links TRBV7-2 to TRBJ2-7; 9 nucleotides agree with TRBD1. Germline CDR1 and CDR2: SGHTA and FQGNSA. Trimming removed 6 bases from V and 1 base from J; junction bases left unmatched: 7. The CDR3 is made up of 15 amino acids. The CDR3 spells CASSVDRGHSYEQYF. The CDR3 nucleotides read TGTGCCAGCAGTGTGGACAGGGGACATTCCTACGAGCAGTACTTC.

This chain joins TRBV4-1 and TRBJ2-7; 7 bases fit TRBD1. Germline lookup yields CDR1 MGHRA and CDR2 YSYEKL. The CDR3 has 17 amino acids. After removal of 0 bases from V and 2 bases from J, the junction contained 10 bases not matched to a gene. The CDR3 DNA reads TGCGCCAGCAGCCAAGATCCGAGGGGGCAAGGGACCTACGAGCAGTACTTC. It is translated as CASSQDPRGQGTYEQYF.

Notes on this clone: One end of the junction fails to match germline, which may point to a read error. The rearrangement links TRBV18 to TRBJ1-5; TRBD1 is a possible D gene (5 bases). Germline-derived CDR1 and CDR2 are KGHSH and LQKENI. The CDR3 has 14 amino acids. The CDR3 loop is CASAPGWGNQPQHF. The CDR3, as DNA: TGTGCCAGCGCACCTGGCTGGGGGAATCAGCCCCAGCATTTT.

The chain joins TRBV19 to TRBJ1-5; D gene uncertain. The V and J ends lost 1 base and 6 bases respectively, with 13 bases between them. The CDR3 runs to 15 residues. CDR1 LNHDA and CDR2 SQIVND come from the germline V gene (reference sequence). CDR3 residues: CASSIVRGEGQPQHF. CDR3 bases: TGTGCCAGTAGTATAGTCCGGGGAGAAGGTCAGCCCCAGCATTTT.

V is TRBV19 and J is TRBJ2-2; 13 bases fit TRBD2. V lost 1 base and J lost 5; bases outside the gene matches: 1. CDR1 and CDR2 (germline): LNHDA, SQIVND (reference sequence). This CDR3 comprises 16 residues. For the CDR3, the DNA is TGTGCCAGTAGTATAGTGGGACTAGCGGGGACCGGGGAGCTGTTTTTT. This sequence encodes CASSIVGLAGTGELFF.

This chain uses TRBV5-5 with TRBJ1-1; 8 bases match TRBD1. The CDR3 length is 14 residues. The trim removed 4 bases at V and 3 bases at J, leaving 5 bases unmatched. The V gene's germline CDR1 is SGHKS and CDR2 YYEKEE (reference sequence). CDR3 loop: CASSIQGADTEAFF. The CDR3 DNA is TGTGCCAGCAGCATCCAGGGGGCGGACACTGAAGCTTTCTTT.

This chain joins TRBV3-1 (or the pseudogene TRBV3-2) and TRBJ1-5, with D hard to call. V was cut by 1 base and J by 7 bases, with 8 bases left in between. Germline V gene lookup returns CDR1 LGHDT and CDR2 YNNKEL (reference sequence). The CDR3 consists of 13 residues. This chain's CDR3 is CASSQGPKQPQHF. In nucleotides, the CDR3 is TGTGCCAGCAGCCAAGGTCCGAAGCAGCCCCAGCATTTT.

This clone was counted a few times. The chain carries TRBV11-2 and TRBJ2-7; no clear D gene. The CDR3 has 14 amino acids. V was clipped by 0 bases and J by 7 bases, with 13 bases between them. CDR1 and CDR2 (germline): SGHAT, FQNNGV. The CDR3 coding sequence is TGTGCCAGCAGCTTAGATCTTTCGTTACGAGAGCAGTACTTC. This sequence encodes CASSLDLSLREQYF.

This chain links TRBV7-2 with TRBJ1-2; 7 bases are shared with TRBD1. Germline-derived CDR1 and CDR2 are SGHTA and FQGNSA. The CDR3 length is 14 residues. The V gene end was trimmed by 5 bases and the J gene end by 4 bases; junction bases not matched to a gene: 7. DNA of the CDR3: TGTGCCAGCAGCCAGACAGGGCCATTCTATGGCTACACCTTC. Translation gives CASSQTGPFYGYTF.

This sequence joins TRBV4-3 and TRBJ2-1, with a tentative D call TRBD2 (6 bases). V lost 1 base and J 9 bases, leaving 13 bases between the germline ends. Germline CDR1 LGHNA, CDR2 YSLEER. This CDR3 has 14 amino acids. CDR3 residues: CASSQVTRGGEQFF. The CDR3 nucleotides are TGCGCCAGCAGCCAAGTGACGCGGGGAGGTGAGCAGTTCTTC.

This clone has just a few counts. The chain joins TRBV7-9 to TRBJ1-4, with D hard to call. This CDR3 has 13 amino acids. In germline, CDR1 is SEHNR, CDR2 FQNEAQ (reference sequence). V was clipped by 5 bases and J by 8 bases, with 12 bases between them. CDR3 protein: CASSPPGFEKLFF. CDR3 DNA: TGTGCCAGCAGCCCCCCGGGATTCGAAAAACTGTTTTTT. Supplemented by reference TRBV7-9 and TRBJ1-4, the full variable domain reads DTGVSQNPRHKITKRGQNVTFRCDPISEHNRLYWYRQTLGQGPEFLTYFQNEAQLEKSRLLSDRFSAERPKGSFSTLEIQRTEQGDSAMYLCASSPPGFEKLFFGSGTQLSVL.

The chain is built from TRBV6-2 or TRBV6-3 and TRBJ2-7, with D tentatively TRBD2 (6 bases). CDR1 and CDR2 (germline): MNHEY, SVGEGT. Trimming left V 0 bases short and J 5 bases short, with 20 bases between. The CDR3 contains 17 residues. The CDR3 sequence: CASSYSRVAGPVDEQYF. The DNA for the CDR3 is TGTGCCAGCAGTTACTCGAGGGTTGCGGGGCCGGTGGACGAGCAGTACTTC.

The V gene is TRBV7-2, the J gene TRBJ2-1; D gene unclear. This CDR3 spans 13 amino acids. Germline values: CDR1 SGHTA, CDR2 FQGNSA. The V and J ends lost 4 bases and 0 bases respectively, with 4 bases between them. The CDR3 loop is CASSSSSYNEQFF. CDR3 nucleotide sequence: TGTGCCAGCAGCTCCAGCTCCTACAATGAGCAGTTCTTC.

The chain recombines TRBV6-1 with TRBJ1-1, with D tentatively TRBD1 (6 bases). Germline lookup yields CDR1 MNHNS and CDR2 SASEGT. Trimming removed 4 bases at V and 0 bases at J, with 15 bases between. The length of the CDR3 is 16 residues. This chain's CDR3 is CASSAQGNNMNTEAFF. For the CDR3, the DNA is TGTGCCAGCAGTGCCCAGGGGAATAACATGAACACTGAAGCTTTCTTT.

The CDR3 reads CASSFAPEVPLHF. In nucleotides, the CDR3 is TGTGCCAGTAGTTTTGCCCCAGAGGTACCCCTCCACTTT. The J gene is TRBJ1-6, the V gene TRBV19, with D unclear. The CDR3 is made up of 13 amino acids. V gave up 5 bases and J gave up 12 bases, with 14 bases separating them. Germline values: CDR1 LNHDA, CDR2 SQIVND (reference sequence).

This clone appeared a single time. Distinct nucleotide sequences in the sample also encode this CDR3. CDR3 loop: CASSQEPGQGGYEQYF. In DNA form, the CDR3 reads TGCGCCAGCAGCCAAGAGCCGGGACAGGGGGGCTACGAGCAGTACTTC. The chain carries TRBV4-3 and TRBJ2-7, with 11 bases identical to TRBD1. The CDR3 has 16 amino acids. Per germline, CDR1 LGHNA and CDR2 YSLEER. J lost 3 bases, V lost 0 bases, and 4 bases had no gene match.

The V and J genes are TRBV10-1 and TRBJ2-7, with D possibly being TRBD2 (5 bases). Per germline, CDR1 WNHNN and CDR2 SYGVQD (reference sequence). The V end was cut by 0 bases, the J end by 5 bases, with 14 bases between. The CDR3 is 15 residues long. CDR3 DNA sequence: TGCGCCAGCAGTGAGTCGGCGCAGGAGGTGAACGAGCAGTACTTC. It translates to CASSESAQEVNEQYF.

In DNA, the CDR3 is TGTGCCAGCAGCCAAGCGGCCGCCAATGAGCAGTTCTTC. Translation gives CASSQAAANEQFF. The V and J genes are TRBV3-1 (or the pseudogene TRBV3-2) and TRBJ2-1; D is ambiguous. CDR1 and CDR2 (germline): LGHDT, YNNKEL (reference sequence). CDR3 length: 13 residues. V was shortened by 1 base and J by 6 bases, with 7 bases between the two germline ends.

The CDR3 nucleotides read TGTGCCAGCAGATGGGACAGGACGGAGAACACTGAAGCTTTCTTT. Amino acids: CASRWDRTENTEAFF. The V gene is TRBV6-5, the J gene TRBJ1-1; 8 bases agree with TRBD1. This CDR3 region has 15 residues. Germline CDR1 reads MNHEY; CDR2 reads SVGAGI. V lost 6 bases to trimming and J lost 1 base; unmatched junction nucleotides: 7.